What follows describes a single T cell receptor (beta chain). Its specificity is unknown. Germline assignment: CDR1 LGHNA and CDR2 YSLEER. The CDR3 loop spans 13 amino acids. Trimming shortened V by 3 bases and J by 6 bases, and 12 bases separated the two germline ends. TCRdb keeps only in-frame clones here, not all; method: immunoSEQ multiplex PCR. The data contain about 4,800 clones, 40% of them singletons. The data were taken from a study of Tregs in tolerant kidney transplant recipients. General study findings and limits: Activated donor B cell expansion appeared to reveal the most relevant donor-specific TCRbeta repertoire.

Sequenced: CD8+ T cells from blood cultured with allogeneic cells. The V and J genes are TRBV4-3 and TRBJ2-7; D is unresolved. The sequence was collected from a human donor in good health. The CDR3 nucleotides read TGCGCCAGCAGCCACACGCCCAGTGGCGAGCAGTACTTC. It translates to CASSHTPSGEQYF.